The entry that follows covers one TCR beta chain sequence. Sequencing used immunoSEQ multiplex PCR; TCRdb keeps in-frame clones, though not all of them. The table lists under 75,000 clones, roughly 90% of them singletons, with approximately 13% in the top ten. The germline V gene has CDR1 SGHVS and CDR2 FQNEAQ. This CDR3 is built from 18 residues. Losses at the gene ends were 2 bases for V and 2 bases for J; bases not matched to a gene: 7. These data come from a study of blood T cell repertoires in COVID-19. Across the whole study: The origin of the acute and convalescent COVID-19 samples was the United States, Italy and Spain. Sample material is recorded as cDNA or gDNA derived from T cells, B-cell-depleted T cells, or PBMCs.

The material sequenced was peripheral blood. The receptor was derived from a man aged 55 to 70 with active COVID-19. The rearrangement links TRBV7-8 to TRBJ2-1; 12 bases fit TRBD2. CDR3 in DNA: TGTGCCAGCAGCTTAAGATCCCTAGCGGGGGGGCCCTACAATGAGCAGTTCTTC. Translated, it gives CASSLRSLAGGPYNEQFF.